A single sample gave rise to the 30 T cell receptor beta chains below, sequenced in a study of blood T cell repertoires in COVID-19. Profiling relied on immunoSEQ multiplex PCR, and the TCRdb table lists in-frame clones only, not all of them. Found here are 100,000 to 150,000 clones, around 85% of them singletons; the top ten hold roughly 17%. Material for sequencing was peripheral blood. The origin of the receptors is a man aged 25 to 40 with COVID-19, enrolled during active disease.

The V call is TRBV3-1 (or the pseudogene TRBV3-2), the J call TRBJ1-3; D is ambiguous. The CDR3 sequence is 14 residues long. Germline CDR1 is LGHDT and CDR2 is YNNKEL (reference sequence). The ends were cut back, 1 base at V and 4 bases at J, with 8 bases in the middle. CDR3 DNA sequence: TGTGCCAGCAGCCAAGGGCCACAGGGAAACACCATATATTTT. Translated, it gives CASSQGPQGNTIYF.

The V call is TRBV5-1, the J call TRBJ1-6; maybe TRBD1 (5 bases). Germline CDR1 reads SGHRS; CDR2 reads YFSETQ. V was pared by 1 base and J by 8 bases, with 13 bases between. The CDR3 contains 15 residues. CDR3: CASSLSTTAYSPLHF. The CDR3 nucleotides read TGCGCCAGCAGCTTGTCTACGACAGCCTATTCACCCCTCCACTTT.

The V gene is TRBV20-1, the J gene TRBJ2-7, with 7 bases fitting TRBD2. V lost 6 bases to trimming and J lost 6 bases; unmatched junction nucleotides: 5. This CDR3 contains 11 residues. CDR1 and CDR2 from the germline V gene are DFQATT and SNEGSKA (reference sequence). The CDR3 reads CSARLASEQYF. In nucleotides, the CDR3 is TGCAGTGCGAGACTAGCCTCCGAGCAGTACTTC.

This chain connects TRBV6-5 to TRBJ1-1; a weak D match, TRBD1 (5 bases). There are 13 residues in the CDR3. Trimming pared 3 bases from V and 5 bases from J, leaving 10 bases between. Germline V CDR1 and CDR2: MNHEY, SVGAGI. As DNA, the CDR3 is TGTGCCAGCAGTTATCGGGCAGGGACTGAAGCTTTCTTT. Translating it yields CASSYRAGTEAFF.

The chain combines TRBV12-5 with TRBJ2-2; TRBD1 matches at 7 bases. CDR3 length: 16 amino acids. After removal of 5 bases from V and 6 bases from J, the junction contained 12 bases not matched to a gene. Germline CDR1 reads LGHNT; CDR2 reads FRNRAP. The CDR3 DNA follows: TGTGCTAGTGGTCCCTCATACAGGGGTTCGGCCGGGGAGCTGTTTTTT. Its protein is CASGPSYRGSAGELFF.

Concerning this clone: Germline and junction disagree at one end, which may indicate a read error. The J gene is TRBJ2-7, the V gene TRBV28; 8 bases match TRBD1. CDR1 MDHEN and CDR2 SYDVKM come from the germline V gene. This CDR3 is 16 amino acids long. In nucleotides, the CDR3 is TGTGCCAGCAGTCTATGGGGGACAGGTGATTCCTACGAGCAGTACTTC. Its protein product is CASSLWGTGDSYEQYF.

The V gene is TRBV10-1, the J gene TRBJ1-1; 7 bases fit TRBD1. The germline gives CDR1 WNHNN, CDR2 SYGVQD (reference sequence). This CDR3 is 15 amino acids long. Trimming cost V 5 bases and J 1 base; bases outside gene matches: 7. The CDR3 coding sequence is TGCGCCAGCAGTCCTTTCACAGGGGCGAACACTGAAGCTTTCTTT. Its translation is CASSPFTGANTEAFF.

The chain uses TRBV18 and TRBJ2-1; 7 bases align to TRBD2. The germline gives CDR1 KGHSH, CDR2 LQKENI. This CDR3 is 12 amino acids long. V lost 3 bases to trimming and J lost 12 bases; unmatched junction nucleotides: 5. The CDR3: CASSPLGEGQFF. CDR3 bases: TGTGCCAGCTCACCTTTAGGGGAGGGGCAGTTCTTC.

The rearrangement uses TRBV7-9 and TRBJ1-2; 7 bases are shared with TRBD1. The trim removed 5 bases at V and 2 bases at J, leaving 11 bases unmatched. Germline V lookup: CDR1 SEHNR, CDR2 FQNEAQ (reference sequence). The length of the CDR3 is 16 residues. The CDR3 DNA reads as TGTGCCAGCAGCCTGATATCGACAGGGCTGAACTATGGCTACACCTTC. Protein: CASSLISTGLNYGYTF.

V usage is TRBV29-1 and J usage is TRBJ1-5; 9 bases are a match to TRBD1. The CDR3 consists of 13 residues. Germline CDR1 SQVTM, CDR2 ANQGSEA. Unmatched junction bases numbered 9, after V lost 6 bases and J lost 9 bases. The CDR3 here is CSVGQGPPGPQHF. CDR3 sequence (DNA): TGCAGCGTCGGACAGGGGCCCCCCGGGCCCCAGCATTTT.

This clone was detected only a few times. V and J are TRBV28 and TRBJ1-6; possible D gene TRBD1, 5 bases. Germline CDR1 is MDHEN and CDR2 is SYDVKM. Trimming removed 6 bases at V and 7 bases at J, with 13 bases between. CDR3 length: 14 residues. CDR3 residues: CASSPGIGNSPLHF. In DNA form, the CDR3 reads TGTGCCAGCAGCCCAGGGATAGGCAATTCACCCCTCCACTTT.

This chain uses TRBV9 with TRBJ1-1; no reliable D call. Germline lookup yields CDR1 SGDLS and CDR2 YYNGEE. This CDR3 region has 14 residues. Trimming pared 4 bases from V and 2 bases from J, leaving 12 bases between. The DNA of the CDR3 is TGTGCCAGCAGCCCCCGGGGAGAAAACACTGAAGCTTTCTTT. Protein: CASSPRGENTEAFF.

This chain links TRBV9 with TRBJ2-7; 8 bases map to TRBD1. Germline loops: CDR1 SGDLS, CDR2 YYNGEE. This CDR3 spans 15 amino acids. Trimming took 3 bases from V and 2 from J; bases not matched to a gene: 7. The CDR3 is CASSARTGPPYEQYF. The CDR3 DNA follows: TGTGCCAGCAGCGCCCGGACAGGGCCTCCCTACGAGCAGTACTTC.

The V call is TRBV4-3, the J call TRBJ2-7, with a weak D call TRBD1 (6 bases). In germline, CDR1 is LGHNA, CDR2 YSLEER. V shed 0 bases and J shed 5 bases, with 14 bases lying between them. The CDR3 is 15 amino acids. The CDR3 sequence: CASSQEIAQGNEQYF. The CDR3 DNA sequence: TGCGCCAGCAGCCAAGAGATCGCACAGGGTAACGAGCAGTACTTC.

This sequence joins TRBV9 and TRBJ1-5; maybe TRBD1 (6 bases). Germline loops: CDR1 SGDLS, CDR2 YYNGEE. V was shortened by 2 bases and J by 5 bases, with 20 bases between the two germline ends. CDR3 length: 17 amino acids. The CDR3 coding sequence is TGTGCCAGCAGCGTCCCAGGCCAGTGGACAGATTATCAGCCCCAGCATTTT. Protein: CASSVPGQWTDYQPQHF.

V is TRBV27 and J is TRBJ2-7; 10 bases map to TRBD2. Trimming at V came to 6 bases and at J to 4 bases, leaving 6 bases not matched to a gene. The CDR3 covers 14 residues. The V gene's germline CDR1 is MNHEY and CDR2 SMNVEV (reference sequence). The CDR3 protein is CASRNSGRSYEQYF. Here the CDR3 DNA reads TGTGCCAGCAGAAATAGCGGGAGGAGTTACGAGCAGTACTTC.

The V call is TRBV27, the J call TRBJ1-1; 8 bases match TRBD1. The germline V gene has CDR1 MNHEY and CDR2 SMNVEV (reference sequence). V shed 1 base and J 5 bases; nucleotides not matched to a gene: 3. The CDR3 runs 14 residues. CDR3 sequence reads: CASSLWGQETEAFF. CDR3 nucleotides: TGTGCCAGCAGTTTATGGGGACAGGAGACTGAAGCTTTCTTT.

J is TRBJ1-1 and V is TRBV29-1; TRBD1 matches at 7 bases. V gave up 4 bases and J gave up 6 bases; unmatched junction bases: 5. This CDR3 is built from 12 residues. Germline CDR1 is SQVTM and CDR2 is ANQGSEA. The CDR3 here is CSVGQGTAEAFF. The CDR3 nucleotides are TGCAGCGTTGGACAGGGAACGGCTGAAGCTTTCTTT.

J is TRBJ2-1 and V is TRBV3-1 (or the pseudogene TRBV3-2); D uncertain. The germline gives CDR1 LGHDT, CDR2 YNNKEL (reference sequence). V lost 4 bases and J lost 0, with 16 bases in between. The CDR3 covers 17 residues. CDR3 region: CASSPDPRRSSYNEQFF. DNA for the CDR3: TGTGCCAGCAGCCCCGATCCGCGGCGGAGCTCCTACAATGAGCAGTTCTTC.

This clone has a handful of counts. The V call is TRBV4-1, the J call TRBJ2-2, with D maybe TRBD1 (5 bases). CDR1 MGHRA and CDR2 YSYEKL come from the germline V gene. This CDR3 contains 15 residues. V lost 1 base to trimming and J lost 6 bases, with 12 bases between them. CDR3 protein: CASSQAQGWAGELFF. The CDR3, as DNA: TGCGCCAGCAGCCAAGCGCAGGGCTGGGCCGGGGAGCTGTTTTTT.

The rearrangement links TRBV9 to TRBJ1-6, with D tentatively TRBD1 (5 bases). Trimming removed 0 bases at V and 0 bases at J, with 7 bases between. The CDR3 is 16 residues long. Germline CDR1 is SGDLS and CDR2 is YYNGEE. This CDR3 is CASSVGRDSYNSPLHF. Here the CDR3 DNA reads TGTGCCAGCAGCGTAGGCAGGGACTCCTATAATTCACCCCTCCACTTT.

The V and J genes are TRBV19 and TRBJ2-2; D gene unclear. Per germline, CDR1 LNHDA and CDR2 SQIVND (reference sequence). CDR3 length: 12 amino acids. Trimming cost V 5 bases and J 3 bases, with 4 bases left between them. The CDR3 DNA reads TGTGCCAGTAGTTCGTACACCGGGGAGCTGTTTTTT. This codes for CASSSYTGELFF.

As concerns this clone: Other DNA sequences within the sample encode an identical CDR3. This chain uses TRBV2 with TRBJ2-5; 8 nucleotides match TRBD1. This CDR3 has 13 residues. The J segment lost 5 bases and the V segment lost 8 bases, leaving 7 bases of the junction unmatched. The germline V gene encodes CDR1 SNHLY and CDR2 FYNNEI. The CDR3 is CASGAGGRETQYF. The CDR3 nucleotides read TGTGCCAGCGGAGCAGGGGGCCGGGAGACCCAGTACTTC.

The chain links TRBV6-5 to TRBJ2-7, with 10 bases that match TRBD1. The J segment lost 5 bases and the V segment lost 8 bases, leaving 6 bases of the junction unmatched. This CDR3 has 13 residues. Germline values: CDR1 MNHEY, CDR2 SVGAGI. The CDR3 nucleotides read TGTGCCAGCGGGAGACAGGGGGCCCACGAGCAGTACTTC. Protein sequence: CASGRQGAHEQYF.

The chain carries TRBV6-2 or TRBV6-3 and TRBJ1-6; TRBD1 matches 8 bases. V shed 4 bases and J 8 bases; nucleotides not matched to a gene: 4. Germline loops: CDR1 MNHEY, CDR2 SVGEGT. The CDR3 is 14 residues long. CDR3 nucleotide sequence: TGTGCCAGCAGTTTACAGGGGGAGCATTCACCCCTCCACTTT. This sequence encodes CASSLQGEHSPLHF.

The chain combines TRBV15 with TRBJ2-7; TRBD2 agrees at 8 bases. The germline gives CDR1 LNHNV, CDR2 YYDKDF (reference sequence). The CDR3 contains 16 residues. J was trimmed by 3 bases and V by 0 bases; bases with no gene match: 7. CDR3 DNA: TGTGCCACCAGCAGAGATCTCGGGGCGGGAGGCTACGAGCAGTACTTC. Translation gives CATSRDLGAGGYEQYF. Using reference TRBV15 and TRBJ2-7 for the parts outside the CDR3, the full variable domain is DAMVIQNPRYQVTQFGKPVTLSCSQTLNHNVMYWYQQKSSQAPKLLFHYYDKDFNNEADTPDNFQSRRPNTSFCFLDIRSPGLGDTAMYLCATSRDLGAGGYEQYFGPGTRLTVT.

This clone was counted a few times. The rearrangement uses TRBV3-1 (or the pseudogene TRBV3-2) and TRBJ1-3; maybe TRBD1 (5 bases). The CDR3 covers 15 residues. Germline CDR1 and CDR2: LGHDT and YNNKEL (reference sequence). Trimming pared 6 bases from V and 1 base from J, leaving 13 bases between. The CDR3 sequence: CASRGGRKSGNTIYF. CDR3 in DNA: TGTGCCAGCAGGGGGGGGAGGAAGTCTGGAAACACCATATATTTT.

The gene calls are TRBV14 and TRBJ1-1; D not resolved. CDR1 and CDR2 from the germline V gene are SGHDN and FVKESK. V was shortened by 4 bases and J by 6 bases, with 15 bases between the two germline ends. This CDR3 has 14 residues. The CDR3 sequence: CASSPGFNKAEAFF. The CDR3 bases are TGTGCCAGCAGCCCGGGGTTCAACAAGGCTGAAGCTTTCTTT.

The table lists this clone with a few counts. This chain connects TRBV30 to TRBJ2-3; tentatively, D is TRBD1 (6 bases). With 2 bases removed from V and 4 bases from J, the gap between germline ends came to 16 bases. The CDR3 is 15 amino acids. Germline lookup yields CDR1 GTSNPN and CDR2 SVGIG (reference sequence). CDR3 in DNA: TGTGCCTGGAGTTTGAGAACAGGGAGTGCAGATACGCAGTATTTT. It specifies CAWSLRTGSADTQYF.

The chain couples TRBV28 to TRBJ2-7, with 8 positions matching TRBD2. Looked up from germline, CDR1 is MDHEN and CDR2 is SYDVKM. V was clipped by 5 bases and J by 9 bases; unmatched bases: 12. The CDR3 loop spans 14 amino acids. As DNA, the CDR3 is TGTGCCAGCAGTCATTCTAGCGGGTTCTCCGGGCAGTACTTC. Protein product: CASSHSSGFSGQYF.